One T cell receptor (beta chain) is described in this entry. What it recognizes is unknown. These data come from a study of shared clonotypes between healthy human individuals. In the study overall: Three plates were used per donor for CD4 naive, three for CD4 memory, two for CD8 naive and one for CD8 memory.

A split of CD4+ cells into CD45RA+ naive and CD45RA-negative memory subsets was performed. General study results and limits: Rarefaction showed that sequencing of sorted subsets was incomplete (despite large depth).

Here immunoSEQ multiplex PCR was the method, and the copy in TCRdb shows in-frame clones only, minus some. Among some 2.4 million clones listed, 80% to 95% were seen once. Germline V CDR1 and CDR2: MDHEN, SYDVKM. V dropped 7 bases and J dropped 6; count of bases not matched to a gene: 17. The CDR3 is 16 amino acids. Sequencing used naive CD4+ T cells from PBMCs. Regarding subset: CD45RA+ positively selected. The chain couples TRBV28 to TRBJ2-7; 8 bases line up with TRBD1. The clonotype comes from a man younger than 30 in good health. Some clones in this sample may be carry-over from other donors' samples. CDR3 DNA sequence: TGTGCCAGCACCACGGTGGACGGGGGACAGGTACCCGAGCAGTACTTC. Its protein is CASTTVDGGQVPEQYF.